One sample yielded the 5 T cell receptor beta chains listed below, sequenced in a study of blood T cell repertoires in COVID-19. TCRdb's copy holds only in-frame clones and misses some; the assay was immunoSEQ multiplex PCR. The table records 180,000 or so clones, roughly 73% of them present only once. The sequenced sample consisted of peripheral blood. Receptors were obtained from a woman of 80 years or more with active or convalescent COVID-19.

This clone was recorded only once. Additional DNA sequences in this sample encode the identical CDR3. The chain uses TRBV5-1 and TRBJ1-2; D gene uncertain. Germline CDR1 reads SGHRS; CDR2 reads YFSETQ. The ends were cut back, 1 base at V and 2 bases at J, with 9 bases in the middle. This CDR3 has 14 amino acids. In DNA form, the CDR3 reads TGCGCCAGCAGCTTGAGGACGGGGAACTATGGCTACACCTTC. This translates into CASSLRTGNYGYTF.

V and J are TRBV7-2 and TRBJ1-2; D is unresolved. Germline loops: CDR1 SGHTA, CDR2 FQGNSA. Trimming stripped 7 bases from V and 4 bases from J, with 13 bases between. The CDR3 length is 13 residues. DNA for the CDR3: TGTGCCAGCAACCTGGCCCCTCCCTATGGCTACACCTTC. Encoded protein: CASNLAPPYGYTF.

The chain recombines TRBV28 with TRBJ1-5; a possible D gene is TRBD1 (5 bases). There are 13 residues in the CDR3. Looked up from germline, CDR1 is MDHEN and CDR2 is SYDVKM. V was pared by 2 bases and J by 8 bases, with 10 bases between. The CDR3 loop is CASSLQGIKPQHF. The CDR3 nucleotides are TGTGCCAGCAGTTTACAGGGTATTAAGCCCCAGCATTTT.

V is TRBV19 and J is TRBJ2-3, with 11 bases aligning to TRBD2. This CDR3 is 16 amino acids long. V lost 5 bases and J lost 5; bases outside the gene matches: 9. Germline V gives CDR1 LNHDA, CDR2 SQIVND (reference sequence). This CDR3 is CASSLAGGLSGDTQYF. CDR3 in DNA: TGTGCCAGTAGTTTAGCGGGGGGGCTGAGCGGAGATACGCAGTATTTT.

J is TRBJ2-5 and V is TRBV15; the D gene is possibly TRBD1 (6 bases). CDR1 LNHNV and CDR2 YYDKDF come from the germline V gene (reference sequence). V was trimmed by 3 bases and J by 3 bases, leaving 14 bases between them. There are 15 residues in the CDR3. The CDR3 protein is CATSSLGTLKETQYF. The CDR3 DNA reads as TGTGCCACCAGCAGCCTCGGGACACTAAAAGAGACCCAGTACTTC.